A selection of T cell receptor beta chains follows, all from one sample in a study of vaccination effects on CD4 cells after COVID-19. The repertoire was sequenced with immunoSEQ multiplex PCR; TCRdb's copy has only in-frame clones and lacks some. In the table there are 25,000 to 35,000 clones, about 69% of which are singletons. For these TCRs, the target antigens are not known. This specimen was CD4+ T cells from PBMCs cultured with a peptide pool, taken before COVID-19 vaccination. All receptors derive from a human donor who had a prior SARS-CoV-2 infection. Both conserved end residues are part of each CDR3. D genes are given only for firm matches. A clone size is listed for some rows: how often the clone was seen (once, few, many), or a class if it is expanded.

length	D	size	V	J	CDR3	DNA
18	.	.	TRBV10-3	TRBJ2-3	CAISESIIAATRTDTQYF	TGTGCCATCAGTGAGTCGATTATCGCGGCTACTCGCACAGATACGCAGTATTTT
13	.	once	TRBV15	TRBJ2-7	CATSKGLQVEQYF	TGTGCCACCAGCAAAGGACTTCAGGTCGAGCAGTACTTC
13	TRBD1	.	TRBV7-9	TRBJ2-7	CASSFGQGYEQYF	TGTGCCAGCAGCTTCGGACAGGGCTACGAGCAGTACTTC
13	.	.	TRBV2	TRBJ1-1	CAQGRGRGTEAFF	TGTGCGCAAGGGCGGGGTCGTGGCACTGAAGCTTTCTTT
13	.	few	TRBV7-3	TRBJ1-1	CASSPPGGTEAFF	TGTGCCAGCAGCCCTCCCGGGGGCACTGAAGCTTTCTTT
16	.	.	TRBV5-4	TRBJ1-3	CASSTKLDGSGNTIYF	TGTGCCAGCAGCACGAAACTGGATGGCTCTGGAAACACCATATATTTT
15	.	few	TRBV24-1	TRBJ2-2	CATSGALAGTGELFF	TGTGCCACCAGTGGGGCACTAGCCGGCACCGGGGAGCTGTTTTTT
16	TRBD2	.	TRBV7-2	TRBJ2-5	CASSSGTSGKQETQYF	TGTGCCAGCAGCTCCGGGACTAGCGGTAAACAAGAGACCCAGTACTTC
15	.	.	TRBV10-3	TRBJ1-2	CAISESSGMDYGYTF	TGTGCCATCAGTGAGTCTTCGGGGATGGACTATGGCTACACCTTC
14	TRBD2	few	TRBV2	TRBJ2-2	CARRTSGHTGELFF	TGTGCCCGGCGGACTAGCGGGCACACCGGGGAGCTGTTTTTT
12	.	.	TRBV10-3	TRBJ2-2	CAISQGTGELFF	TGTGCCATCAGCCAGGGGACCGGGGAGCTGTTTTTT
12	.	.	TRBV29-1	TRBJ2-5	CSVSFLRETQYF	TGCAGCGTTTCGTTTCTCAGGGAGACCCAGTACTTC
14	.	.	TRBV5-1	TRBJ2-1	CASSFQGQFHEQFF	TGCGCCAGCAGCTTCCAAGGACAGTTCCATGAGCAGTTCTTC
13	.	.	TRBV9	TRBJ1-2	CASSITGMGGYTF	TGTGCCAGCAGCATCACAGGGATGGGTGGCTACACCTTC
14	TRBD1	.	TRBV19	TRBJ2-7	CASSGDRDNHEQYF	TGTGCCAGTAGTGGGGACAGGGACAACCACGAGCAGTACTTC
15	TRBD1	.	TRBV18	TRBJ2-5	CASSPGTGGRETQYF	TGTGCCAGCTCACCGGGGACAGGGGGACGAGAGACCCAGTACTTC
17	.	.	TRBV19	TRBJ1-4	CASRAGTGSGTNEKLFF	TGTGCCAGTAGGGCGGGTACAGGGAGTGGGACTAATGAAAAACTGTTTTTT
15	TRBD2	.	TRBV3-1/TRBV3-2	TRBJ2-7	CASSQGAGDSYEQYF	TGTGCCAGCAGCCAAGGAGCGGGAGACTCCTACGAGCAGTACTTC
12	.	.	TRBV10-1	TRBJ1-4	CASSTKGEKLFF	TGCGCCAGCAGCACCAAGGGTGAAAAACTGTTTTTT
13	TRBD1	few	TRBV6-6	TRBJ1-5	CASRPDRNQPQHF	TGTGCCAGCAGACCGGACAGGAATCAGCCCCAGCATTTT
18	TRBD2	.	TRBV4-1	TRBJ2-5	CASSQDIGASGAQETQYF	TGCGCCAGCAGCCAAGATATCGGGGCTAGCGGGGCCCAAGAGACCCAGTACTTC
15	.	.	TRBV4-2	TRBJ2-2	CASSQVWAGTGELFF	TGTGCCAGCAGCCAAGTATGGGCCGGCACCGGGGAGCTGTTTTTT
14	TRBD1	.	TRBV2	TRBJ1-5	CASSGQGWNQPQHF	TGTGCCAGCAGTGGACAGGGGTGGAATCAGCCCCAGCATTTT
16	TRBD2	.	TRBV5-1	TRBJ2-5	CASSLWVGGDQETQYF	TGCGCCAGCAGCTTGTGGGTGGGGGGGGACCAAGAGACCCAGTACTTC
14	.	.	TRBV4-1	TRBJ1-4	CASSQSGRDEKLFF	TGCGCCAGCAGCCAATCGGGACGGGATGAAAAACTGTTTTTT
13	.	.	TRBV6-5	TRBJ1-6	CASRTRGYSPLHF	TGTGCCAGCAGGACAAGGGGATATTCACCCCTCCACTTT
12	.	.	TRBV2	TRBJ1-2	CASKDPNYGYTF	TGTGCCAGCAAGGACCCTAACTATGGCTACACCTTC
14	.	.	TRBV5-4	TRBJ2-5	CASSLQGRGETQYF	TGTGCCAGCAGCTTACAGGGGCGGGGGGAGACCCAGTACTTC
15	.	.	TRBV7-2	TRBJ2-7	CASSTLPGPGGEQYF	TGTGCCAGCAGCACGCTACCCGGACCCGGGGGCGAGCAGTACTTC
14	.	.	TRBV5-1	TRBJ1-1	CASSPGPLGAEAFF	TGCGCCAGCAGCCCGGGGCCCCTGGGGGCTGAAGCTTTCTTT
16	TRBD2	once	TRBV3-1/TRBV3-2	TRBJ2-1	CASSPPWSGGASEQFF	TGTGCCAGCAGCCCCCCATGGAGCGGGGGGGCCAGTGAGCAGTTCTTC
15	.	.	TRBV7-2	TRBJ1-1	CASSFQGAVNTEAFF	TGTGCCAGCAGCTTCCAGGGCGCGGTAAACACTGAAGCTTTCTTT
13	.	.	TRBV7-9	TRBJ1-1	CASSSLGHTEAFF	TGTGCCAGCAGCTCCTTGGGGCATACTGAAGCTTTCTTT
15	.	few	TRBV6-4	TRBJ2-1	CASSDSSGSYNEQFF	TGTGCCAGCAGTGACTCTAGCGGCTCCTACAATGAGCAGTTCTTC
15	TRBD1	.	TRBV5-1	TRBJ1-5	CASSLTGQVNQPQHF	TGCGCCAGCAGCTTAACGGGACAGGTTAATCAGCCCCAGCATTTT
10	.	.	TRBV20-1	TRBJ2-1	CSATDALQFF	TGCAGTGCAACGGACGCTCTACAGTTCTTC
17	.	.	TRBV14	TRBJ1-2	CASSQDRYREQSDGYTF	TGTGCCAGCAGCCAAGATCGGTACAGGGAACAAAGTGATGGCTACACCTTC
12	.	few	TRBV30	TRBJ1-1	CAWSERHTEAFF	TGTGCCTGGAGTGAACGGCATACTGAAGCTTTCTTT
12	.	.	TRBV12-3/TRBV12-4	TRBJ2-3	CASSLLADTQYF	TGTGCCAGCAGTTTGCTGGCAGATACGCAGTATTTT
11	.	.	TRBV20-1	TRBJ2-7	CSAAPLYEQYF	TGCAGTGCCGCCCCGCTATACGAGCAGTACTTC
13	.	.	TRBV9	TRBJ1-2	CASSESADYGYTF	TGTGCCAGCAGCGAATCTGCGGACTATGGCTACACCTTC
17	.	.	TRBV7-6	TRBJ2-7	CASSLEGRQTGGLEQYF	TGTGCCAGCAGCTTAGAGGGGCGGCAAACCGGCGGGCTCGAGCAGTACTTC
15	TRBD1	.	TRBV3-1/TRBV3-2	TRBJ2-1	CASSQNRGTGNEQFF	TGTGCCAGCAGCCAAAACAGGGGAACGGGGAATGAGCAGTTCTTC
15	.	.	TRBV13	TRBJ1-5	CASSLGQYSNQPQHF	TGTGCCAGCAGCTTAGGCCAGTATAGCAATCAGCCCCAGCATTTT
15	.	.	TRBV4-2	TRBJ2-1	CASSQVTSGENEQFF	TGTGCCAGCAGCCAAGTTACTTCTGGGGAGAATGAGCAGTTCTTC
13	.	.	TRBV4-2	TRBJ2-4	CASSQAAKNIQYF	TGTGCCAGCAGCCAGGCCGCCAAAAACATTCAGTACTTC
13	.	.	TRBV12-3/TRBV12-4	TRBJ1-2	CASSSPGRYGYTF	TGTGCCAGCAGTTCCCCAGGGAGATATGGCTACACCTTC
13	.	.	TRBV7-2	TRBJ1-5	CASSLGGGQPQHF	TGTGCCAGCAGCTTAGGGGGGGGCCAGCCCCAGCATTTT
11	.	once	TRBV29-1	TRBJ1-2	CSAWEWGGYTF	TGCAGCGCTTGGGAATGGGGTGGCTACACCTTC
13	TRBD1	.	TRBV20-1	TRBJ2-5	CSASYRGSETQYF	TGCAGTGCTAGTTACAGGGGGTCGGAGACCCAGTACTTC
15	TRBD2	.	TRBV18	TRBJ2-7	CASSSTSGRYLEQYF	TGTGCCAGCTCATCGACTAGCGGGAGATATCTAGAGCAGTACTTC